This T cell receptor beta chain derives from a study of CD8 T cells in Susac syndrome. The patients who served as multiple sclerosis controls were treatment-naive and had stable or active relapsing-remitting disease that fulfilled the revised McDonald criteria. The CDR3 spans 14 residues. V was pared by 4 bases and J by 3 bases, with 5 bases of the junction left unmatched. CDR1 is SGDLS and CDR2 is YYNGEE in the germline V gene. The RNA, roughly 0.45 to 1 ug, was put through reverse transcription using random hexamers. With immunoSEQ multiplex PCR, TCR beta CDR3 was amplified across 54 Vbeta and 13 Jbeta. TCRdb re-derived calls from the immunoSEQ multiplex PCR reads in MiXCR, one entry per CDR3 protein. Altogether hundreds of thousands of distinct CDR3 sequences are present, about 93% being singletons, with the ten largest covering 0.1% to 0.15%.

Sequenced material: CD8+ T cells from PBMCs. The rearrangement joins TRBV9 to TRBJ1-1; TRBD1 aligns across 8 bases. This receptor was obtained from a human donor with multiple sclerosis. CDR3 sequence: CASSPRDRYTEAFF. DNA for the CDR3: TGTGCCAGCAGCCCGCGGGACAGGTACACTGAAGCTTTCTTT.